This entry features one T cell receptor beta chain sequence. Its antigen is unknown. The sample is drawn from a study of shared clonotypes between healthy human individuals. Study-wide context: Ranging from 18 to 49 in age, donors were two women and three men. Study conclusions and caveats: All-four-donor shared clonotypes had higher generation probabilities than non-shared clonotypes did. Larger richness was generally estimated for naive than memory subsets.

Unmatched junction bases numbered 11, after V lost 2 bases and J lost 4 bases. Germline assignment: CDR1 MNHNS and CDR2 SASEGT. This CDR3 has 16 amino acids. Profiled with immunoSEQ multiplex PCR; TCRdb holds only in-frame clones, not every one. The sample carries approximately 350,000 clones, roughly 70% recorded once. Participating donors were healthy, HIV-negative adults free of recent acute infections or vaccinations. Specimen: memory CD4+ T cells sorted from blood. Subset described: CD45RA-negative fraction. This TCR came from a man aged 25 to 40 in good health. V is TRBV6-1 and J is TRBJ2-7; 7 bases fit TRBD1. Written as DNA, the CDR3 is TGTGCCAGCAGTGAACTGGACAGGTTGATTTTTTACGAGCAGTACTTC. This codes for CASSELDRLIFYEQYF.